These 14 T cell receptor beta chains came from one sample sequenced in a study of cytomegalovirus exposure and HLA in healthy donors. The PCR had 60 Vbeta and 13 Jbeta primers. Data came from immunoSEQ multiplex PCR; TCRdb stores just in-frame clones and leaves some out. The sample lists approximately 150,000 clones, around 81% occurring once. The sample taken for sequencing was PBMCs. Receptors originate from a man aged 40-50 years in good health and CMV-seronegative.

The chain recombines TRBV28 with TRBJ2-3; 9 nucleotides align to TRBD2. Trimming took 3 bases from V and 6 from J; bases not matched to a gene: 16. This CDR3 spans 18 amino acids. Germline assignment: CDR1 MDHEN and CDR2 SYDVKM. The CDR3 DNA follows: TGTGCCAGCAGTTTGAGGACAGCCAATATAGCGGGAGAGGATACGCAGTATTTT. This translates into CASSLRTANIAGEDTQYF.

This clone was counted a few times. The rearrangement joins TRBV7-3 to TRBJ2-3, with TRBD1 matching 9 bases. Germline trimming cut 1 base from V and 2 bases from J; bases unmatched to any gene: 4. This CDR3 is built from 16 residues. Germline values: CDR1 SGHTA, CDR2 FQGTGA. The CDR3 region is CASSLRQGGDTDTQYF. CDR3 DNA: TGTGCCAGCAGCTTAAGACAGGGGGGAGACACAGATACGCAGTATTTT.

CDR3: CASSLDTDLYEQYV. The CDR3 bases are TGTGCCAGCAGCTTGGATACAGATCTTTACGAGCAGTACGTC. This sequence joins TRBV5-5 and TRBJ2-7, with D unclear. Between the trimmed V and J ends, which lost 0 bases and 4 bases, there was a span of 11 bases. CDR1 is SGHKS, CDR2 YYEKEE, per germline (reference sequence). The CDR3 length is 14 residues.

The chain combines TRBV6-4 with TRBJ2-2; 7 positions agree with TRBD2. There are 17 residues in the CDR3. The V gene end was trimmed by 0 bases and the J gene end by 6 bases; junction bases not matched to a gene: 10. Per the germline V gene, CDR1 is MRHNA and CDR2 is SNTAGT. CDR3 DNA: TGTGCCAGCAGTGACTCGGGGGGGACTGGATCGGCCGGGGAGCTGTTTTTT. Translating it yields CASSDSGGTGSAGELFF.

The count of this clone is one. The chain employs TRBV5-1 and TRBJ1-1; 7 nucleotides agree with TRBD1. Germline V lookup: CDR1 SGHRS, CDR2 YFSETQ. The V segment lost 0 bases and the J segment 8 bases; nucleotides outside the gene matches: 4. The CDR3 spans 13 residues. The CDR3 DNA is TGCGCCAGCAGCTTGGTGGGACAGCCAGAAGCTTTCTTT. As protein: CASSLVGQPEAFF.

This chain connects TRBV6-1 to TRBJ2-7; D may be TRBD2 (5 bases). Looked up from germline, CDR1 is MNHNS and CDR2 is SASEGT. This CDR3 is 14 amino acids long. The V gene lost 0 bases and the J gene lost 5 bases, with 11 bases spanning the gap. The CDR3 is CASSEARLANEQYV. The DNA for the CDR3 is TGTGCCAGCAGTGAAGCTCGCCTAGCCAACGAGCAGTACGTC.

The rearrangement uses TRBV11-2 and TRBJ2-1; 7 bases are a match to TRBD2. V shed 2 bases and J 15 bases; nucleotides not matched to a gene: 7. CDR3 length equals 12 residues. In germline, CDR1 is SGHAT, CDR2 FQNNGV. The CDR3 reads CASSLSGGDLFF. CDR3 nucleotide sequence: TGTGCCAGCAGCTTAAGTGGGGGGGACCTGTTCTTC. Complete variable domain (other parts from reference TRBV11-2 and TRBJ2-1): EAGVAQSPRYKIIEKRQSVAFWCNPISGHATLYWYQQILGQGPKLLIQFQNNGVVDDSQLPKDRFSAERLKGVDSTLKIQPAKLEDSAVYLCASSLSGGDLFFGPGTRLTVL.

This sequence joins TRBV28 and TRBJ2-5; 8 bases line up with TRBD1. V shed 4 bases, J shed 11 bases, and the junction held 12 bases outside the gene matches. The CDR3 covers 14 residues. Germline V gene data show CDR1 as MDHEN and CDR2 as SYDVKM. Here the CDR3 reads CASSWGTGGVGQYF. Written as DNA, the CDR3 is TGTGCCAGCAGTTGGGGGACAGGTGGGGTGGGGCAGTACTTC.

The chain carries TRBV28 and TRBJ2-7; no firm D call. Per the germline V gene, CDR1 is MDHEN and CDR2 is SYDVKM. V was clipped by 2 bases and J by 0 bases, with 5 bases between them. This CDR3 contains 13 residues. The CDR3 protein is CASSLVASYEQYF. The CDR3 DNA is TGTGCCAGCAGTTTAGTAGCCTCCTACGAGCAGTACTTC.

There are a few counts of this clone. The chain's CDR3 is CASSNREGTEAFF. DNA for the CDR3: TGTGCCAGCAGTAACAGGGAGGGGACTGAAGCTTTCTTT. The rearrangement joins TRBV28 to TRBJ1-1; TRBD1 might be the D (6 bases). V dropped 5 bases and J dropped 5 bases, with 12 bases sitting between them. Looked up from germline, CDR1 is MDHEN and CDR2 is SYDVKM. The CDR3 runs 13 residues. The whole variable domain, remainder taken from reference TRBV28 and TRBJ1-1, is DVKVTQSSRYLVKRTGEKVFLECVQDMDHENMFWYRQDPGLGLRLIYFSYDVKMKEKGDIPEGYSVSREKKERFSLILESASTNQTSMYLCASSNREGTEAFFGQGTRLTVV.

The sample holds a few counts of this clone. This sequence joins TRBV7-9 and TRBJ2-1; 15 bases are shared with TRBD2. From germline, CDR1 is SEHNR and CDR2 FQNEAQ (reference sequence). This CDR3 region has 19 residues. The junction had 11 bases not matched to a gene; V was cut back by 5 bases and J by 3 bases. The CDR3 sequence: CASSRGLAGGSSLYNEQFF. The DNA of the CDR3 is TGTGCCAGCAGCCGTGGACTAGCGGGAGGGTCATCCCTCTACAATGAGCAGTTCTTC.

The chain links TRBV6-1 to TRBJ2-1, with unresolved D. Germline V gives CDR1 MNHNS, CDR2 SASEGT. The V gene lost 0 bases and the J gene lost 3 bases, with 12 bases spanning the gap. CDR3 size: 16 residues. For the CDR3, the DNA is TGTGCCAGCAGTGAAGCGTATCGAGCCGGCTACAATGAGCAGTTCTTC. Translating it yields CASSEAYRAGYNEQFF.

The chain is built from TRBV27 and TRBJ1-6, with no clear D. CDR3 size: 13 residues. CDR1 and CDR2 (germline): MNHEY, SMNVEV (reference sequence). Trimming shortened V by 3 bases and J by 11 bases, and 11 bases separated the two germline ends. The CDR3 loop is CASSFLSQPPLHF. In DNA, the CDR3 is TGTGCCAGCAGTTTCCTCTCACAGCCACCCCTCCACTTT.

V gene TRBV6-5 combines with J gene TRBJ1-1, with D perhaps TRBD1 (5 bases). In germline, CDR1 is MNHEY, CDR2 SVGAGI. The CDR3 length is 14 residues. With 7 bases removed from V and 6 bases from J, the gap between germline ends came to 18 bases. DNA for the CDR3: TGTGCCAGCATCCCATCCCGGGGGGTCTCTGAAGCTTTCTTT. Protein: CASIPSRGVSEAFF.